This T cell receptor (beta chain) was sequenced in a study of shared clonotypes between healthy human individuals. For the study at large: Donors had three CD4 naive, three CD4 memory, two CD8 naive and one CD8 memory plate apiece. General study points: Naive subsets generally had larger estimated richness than memory subsets.

Germline V CDR1 and CDR2: SGHAT, FQNNGV. This CDR3 has 15 residues. The V end lost 1 base, the J end lost 8 bases, and 16 bases lay between the germline ends. Profiled with immunoSEQ multiplex PCR; TCRdb holds only in-frame clones, not every one. This repertoire shows about 2.4 million clones, more than 85% found once; its top ten account for 0.36%. Concerning this clone itself: Its antigen is not known.

Material for sequencing was naive CD4+ T cells from PBMCs. Subset meaning: CD45RA+ positively selected. The V and J genes are TRBV11-2 and TRBJ2-3; maybe TRBD2 (5 bases). This receptor was taken from a man between 18 and 29 years old in good health. Some clones in this sample may be carry-over from other donors' samples. Written as DNA, the CDR3 is TGTGCCAGCAGCTTAGTCGGGATCCTCTCAGTTACGCAGTATTTT. It encodes CASSLVGILSVTQYF.